The clone carrying this TCR beta chain was recorded many times. Its antigen remains unidentified. TCR beta CDR3 amplification used RNA transcripts. Investigators did first-round RT-PCR with HTBI primers, then second-round multiplex PCR. TCRdb analysed the multiplex PCR reads with MiXCR anew, one entry per CDR3 protein. The sample records 350,000 to 400,000 distinct CDR3 sequences, 15% to 19% being singletons. The source of the sample is a study of Graves' ophthalmopathy and Graves' hyperthyroidism. Stable hyperthyroidism was defined by absence of ophthalmopathy within 18 months of follow-up. Excluded: other autoimmune disease, uncontrolled infection, pregnancy or lactation. Fresh peripheral blood, roughly 10 ml, was the PBMC source. This CDR3 region has 14 residues. Germline V gene sequence: CDR1 MGHRA, CDR2 YSYEKL. V was cut by 5 bases and J by 7 bases, with 17 bases left in between. Study results and caveats: Blood also carried most expanded thyroid clonotypes exceeding 0.001 frequency.

The specimen sequenced was peripheral blood. The chain has TRBV4-1 and TRBJ1-2; possibly TRBD1 for D (6 bases). This receptor was obtained from a woman aged 18-30 years with stable Graves' hyperthyroidism. Written as DNA, the CDR3 is TGCGCCAGCAGCAAACTCGGACAGTTCGGTGGCTACACCTTC. Its translation is CASSKLGQFGGYTF.